The clone carrying this TCR beta chain was seen a handful of times. This CDR3 has 13 residues. With 4 bases removed from V and 9 bases from J, the gap between germline ends came to 10 bases. From germline, CDR1 is SGHTA and CDR2 FQGTGA. These data come from a study of T cells in Graves' hyperthyroidism and ophthalmopathy. RNA transcripts provided the source from which TCR beta CDR3 regions were amplified. The TCR CDR3 was amplified in a first-round RT-PCR using the HTBI primer set. Each CDR3 protein gets one entry after TCRdb re-called the multiplex PCR reads with MiXCR. The sample holds roughly 570,000 distinct CDR3 sequences; 46% are singletons and the top ten take around 7.7%.

The chain links TRBV7-3 to TRBJ1-6, with D possibly matching TRBD1 (5 bases). The origin of this receptor is a woman between 18 and 29 years old with Graves' hyperthyroidism. The sequencing sample was made of peripheral blood or thyroid tissue (not recorded which). The CDR3: CASSWAGGSPLHF. For the CDR3, the DNA is TGTGCCAGCAGCTGGGCTGGGGGTTCACCCCTCCACTTT.